This T cell receptor beta chain was observed in a study of Ad26.COV2.S vaccination and SARS-CoV-2 variants. Study-wide context: Enrolled in COV1001, the donor was in the Ad26.COV2.S trial arm, which received the vaccine. Whole-study findings and limits: Substantial breadth was reported for post-vaccination spike-specific CD8+ and CD4+ T cells.

Germline V CDR1 and CDR2: SNHLY, FYNNEI. This CDR3 region has 12 residues. V lost 5 bases to trimming and J lost 9 bases, with 14 bases between them. Regarding this clone: The antigen is undetermined.

As for treatment: about 20 received Ad26.COV2.S at low or high dose, single or two shots; 5 received placebo; per-sample allocation not given. Specimens were obtained on day 63 following the first vaccine or placebo injection. An adult donor aged 18-55 years was enrolled in Boston. This vaccine is an Ad26 vector that expresses the Wuhan-strain SARS-CoV-2 spike. Some clones are missing from TCRdb's copy, which holds only in-frame ones; the method was immunoSEQ multiplex PCR. In the table there are some 480,000 clones, around 88% of which are singletons. This specimen consisted of peripheral blood, obtained in a trial of Ad26.COV2.S vaccine versus placebo. The chain joins TRBV2 to TRBJ2-7; D remains ambiguous. The sequence came from a person aged 18-65 years who received the Ad26.COV2.S COVID-19 vaccine or a placebo. CDR3 DNA sequence: TGTGCCAGCAGTCCGGACGACCCCCGGCAGTACTTC. Protein: CASSPDDPRQYF.